Listed here are 8 T cell receptor beta chains from one sample, sequenced in a study of shared clonotypes between healthy human individuals. The repertoire was sequenced with immunoSEQ multiplex PCR; TCRdb's copy has only in-frame clones and lacks some. The sample includes roughly 400,000 clones, about 96% seen only once; the top ten take about 0.32%. Sample: memory CD8+ T cells sorted from blood. Subset defined: CD45RO+ cells pooled with CCR7-negative TemRA cells. These receptors all come from a man aged 25-45 years in good health.

This chain connects TRBV5-1 to TRBJ2-7; 10 bases are a match to TRBD1. J was trimmed by 3 bases and V by 0 bases; bases with no gene match: 0. The CDR3 runs to 14 residues. The germline CDR1 and CDR2 sequences are SGHRS and YFSETQ. Here the CDR3 reads CASSLGTGGYEQYF. The CDR3 DNA sequence: TGCGCCAGCAGCTTGGGGACAGGGGGCTACGAGCAGTACTTC.

The sample holds one count of this clone. This chain's CDR3 is CASRRTEYSNQPQHF. DNA for the CDR3: TGTGCCAGCAGGAGGACGGAGTATAGCAATCAGCCCCAGCATTTT. The J gene is TRBJ1-5, the V gene TRBV6-6; D gene ambiguous. This CDR3 is 15 amino acids long. Between the trimmed V and J ends, which lost 6 bases and 0 bases, there was a span of 12 bases. In germline, CDR1 is MNHNY, CDR2 SVGAGI (reference sequence).

The chain couples TRBV9 to TRBJ2-1; perhaps TRBD2 as D (5 bases). CDR3 size: 16 residues. Germline V gives CDR1 SGDLS, CDR2 YYNGEE. Trimming took off 0 bases at V and 0 bases at J, with 10 bases between the two ends. The CDR3 DNA is TGTGCCAGCAGCGTAGGCTCTAGCCCCTCCTACAATGAGCAGTTCTTC. Amino acids: CASSVGSSPSYNEQFF.

The chain has TRBV27 and TRBJ2-3; D is uncertain. The germline V gene encodes CDR1 MNHEY and CDR2 SMNVEV (reference sequence). The CDR3 is 14 amino acids. V was clipped by 6 bases and J by 1 base, with 11 bases between them. In nucleotides, the CDR3 is TGTGCCAGCAGCCCCTGGGCGGGCACAGATACGCAGTATTTT. Encoded protein: CASSPWAGTDTQYF.

J is TRBJ2-1 and V is TRBV20-1; the D is unclear. Germline lookup yields CDR1 DFQATT and CDR2 SNEGSKA (reference sequence). CDR3 length: 11 residues. V lost 2 bases to trimming and J lost 9 bases, with 8 bases between them. The CDR3 protein is CSARLVGEQFF. DNA for the CDR3: TGCAGTGCTAGACTAGTCGGTGAGCAGTTCTTC.

V gene TRBV6-5 combines with J gene TRBJ2-1; perhaps D is TRBD1 or TRBD2 (5 bases each). Germline lookup yields CDR1 MNHEY and CDR2 SVGAGI. Trimming shortened V by 3 bases and J by 0 bases, and 9 bases separated the two germline ends. The CDR3 sequence is 15 residues long. CDR3 residues: CASSYTGHSYNEQFF. DNA for the CDR3: TGTGCCAGCAGTTATACGGGGCACTCCTACAATGAGCAGTTCTTC.

The gene calls are TRBV19 and TRBJ2-1; the match to TRBD2 covers 14 bases. V lost 1 base, J lost 9 bases, and 5 bases stayed unmatched. CDR3 length equals 16 residues. CDR1 and CDR2 from the germline V gene are LNHDA and SQIVND (reference sequence). CDR3 nucleotides: TGTGCCAGTAGTATAGGACGACTAGCGGGAGGGGTTGAGCAGTTCTTC. Protein sequence: CASSIGRLAGGVEQFF.

This clone was detected a few times. Within the sample, other DNA sequences also encode this same CDR3. This chain joins TRBV7-9 and TRBJ2-3; D is unresolved. V was clipped by 0 bases and J by 5 bases, with 0 bases between them. Germline V CDR1 and CDR2: SEHNR, FQNEAQ (reference sequence). CDR3 length: 11 amino acids. For the CDR3, the DNA is TGTGCCAGCAGCTTAGCAGATACGCAGTATTTT. Its protein product is CASSLADTQYF.